This TCR beta chain appears in the sequencing data of a study of blood T cell repertoires in COVID-19. The protocol was immunoSEQ multiplex PCR, while the TCRdb copy is restricted to in-frame clones and leaves out a portion. Of 55,000 to 75,000 clones listed, 65% to 90% are singletons. With 3 bases clipped from V and 4 bases from J, the junction kept 8 bases outside the gene matches. Per germline, CDR1 LNHDA and CDR2 SQIVND (reference sequence). This CDR3 has 15 residues. The chain joins TRBV19 to TRBJ2-5, with 7 bases identical to TRBD1. This clonotype was sampled from a man older than 75 with active COVID-19. What was sequenced was peripheral blood. In DNA form, the CDR3 reads TGTGCCAGTAGTATCCCGACAGGGTTGGCAGAGACCCAGTACTTC. Encoded protein: CASSIPTGLAETQYF.